These T cell receptor beta chains were read from a single sample in a study of Graves' ophthalmopathy and Graves' hyperthyroidism. TCRdb re-derived calls from the multiplex PCR reads in MiXCR, one entry per CDR3 protein. The sample includes a few hundred thousand distinct CDR3 sequences, roughly 39% seen only once; the top ten take about 4.1%. Sequenced input: peripheral blood or thyroid tissue (not recorded which). The receptors originated from an adult man with Graves' hyperthyroidism. The CDR3 runs from the conserved cysteine through the conserved F or W. A D gene is named only where the DNA matches it firmly. Where a row states a size, it is once, few, many or the class of an expanded clone; other rows omit it.

clone_size cdr3_length d_call j_call v_call cdr3_nt cdr3_aa
NA 15 NA TRBJ1-1 TRBV24-1 TGTGCCACCAGTGCTAGGGTAGGGCTGAACACTGAAGCTTTCTTT CATSARVGLNTEAFF
many 16 TRBD2 TRBJ2-2 TRBV10-2 TGCGCCAGCAGTGAGTTCGGGGGGGTGAACACCGGGGAGCTGTTTTTT CASSEFGGVNTGELFF
few 14 NA TRBJ1-5 TRBV3-1 TGTGCCAGCAGCCCCCGAGAGTCAAGTCAGCCCCAGCATTTT CASSPRESSQPQHF
NA 14 NA TRBJ2-5 TRBV2 TGTGCCAGCAACCAGGGGTTCATCCAAGAGACCCAGTACTTC CASNQGFIQETQYF
NA 11 NA TRBJ1-2 TRBV28 TGTGCCAGCGTCCAGGGGAGAGGCTACACCTTC CASVQGRGYTF
many 15 NA TRBJ1-2 TRBV27 TGTGCCAGCAGTTTAAGTGTTTTTGGGCCCTATGGCTACACCTTC CASSLSVFGPYGYTF
NA 12 NA TRBJ2-2 TRBV29-1 TGCAGCGTTGAATGGGGTAGCGGGGAGCTGTTTTTT CSVEWGSGELFF
many 13 TRBD1 TRBJ1-2 TRBV19 TGTGCCAGTAGTGGACAGGGTTTAAATGGCTACACCTTC CASSGQGLNGYTF
NA 13 TRBD1 TRBJ1-1 TRBV20-1 TGCAGTGCTAATGGACAGGAGAACACTGAAGCTTTCTTT CSANGQENTEAFF
few 15 TRBD1 TRBJ2-7 TRBV4-1 TGCGCCAGCAGCCAAGCCCCGACAGGGTGGGTCGAGCAGTACTTC CASSQAPTGWVEQYF
NA 12 NA TRBJ1-2 TRBV10-3 TGTGCCATCAGTGACTCCGAACCCCTCTACACCTTC CAISDSEPLYTF
NA 16 TRBD2 TRBJ2-1 TRBV14 TGTGCCAGCAGCAAGAGACTAGCGGGACCGTACAATGAGCAGTTCTTC CASSKRLAGPYNEQFF